The 21 T cell receptor beta chains below come from one sample, sequenced in a study of cytomegalovirus exposure and HLA in healthy donors. Primers: 60 Vbeta forward and 13 Jbeta reverse. Produced via immunoSEQ multiplex PCR; TCRdb's table is partial and in-frame only. The table includes about 110,000 clones, roughly 80% detected once. Sequenced sample: PBMCs. The receptors come from a man aged 25-40 years in good health and CMV-seropositive.

V gene TRBV7-2 combines with J gene TRBJ2-5, with D unresolved. V lost 4 bases and J lost 5, with 5 bases in between. Germline CDR1 reads SGHTA; CDR2 reads FQGNSA. The CDR3 has 11 amino acids. The CDR3 region has the DNA TGTGCCAGCAGCTCCCGGGAGACCCAGTACTTC. Its protein product is CASSSRETQYF.

This chain uses TRBV27 with TRBJ2-5; D is possibly TRBD2 (6 bases). V was clipped by 1 base and J by 1 base, with 7 bases between them. The germline V gene has CDR1 MNHEY and CDR2 SMNVEV (reference sequence). This CDR3 has 14 amino acids. Written as DNA, the CDR3 is TGTGCCAGCAGTTTATATAGCGGCCAAGAGACCCAGTACTTC. This encodes CASSLYSGQETQYF.

This chain uses TRBV5-6 with TRBJ2-3, with TRBD1 as a possible D gene (5 bases). CDR3 length: 16 residues. Trimming shortened V by 4 bases and J by 0 bases, and 15 bases separated the two germline ends. CDR1 and CDR2 from the germline V gene are SGHDT and YYEEEE. CDR3 loop: CASSPAGHLSTDTQYF. DNA for the CDR3: TGTGCCAGCAGCCCAGCCGGACACCTAAGCACAGATACGCAGTATTTT.

The chain combines TRBV15 with TRBJ2-3; 9 bases fit TRBD2. Trimming cost V 8 bases and J 1 base; bases outside gene matches: 4. The germline V gene has CDR1 LNHNV and CDR2 YYDKDF (reference sequence). This CDR3 contains 14 residues. CDR3 sequence reads: CATQRGVGTDTQYF. In DNA form, the CDR3 reads TGTGCCACCCAGCGGGGGGTAGGCACAGATACGCAGTATTTT.

This clone was seen only a few times. The chain recombines TRBV29-1 with TRBJ2-7, with 8 bases aligning to TRBD1. The germline V gene has CDR1 SQVTM and CDR2 ANQGSEA. This CDR3 contains 11 residues. The V segment lost 6 bases and the J segment 5 bases; nucleotides outside the gene matches: 3. The CDR3 loop is CSVAGGDEQYF. The CDR3 DNA reads TGCAGCGTGGCAGGGGGCGACGAGCAGTACTTC.

This chain uses TRBV27 with TRBJ2-3, with 9 bases matching TRBD2. Looked up from germline, CDR1 is MNHEY and CDR2 is SMNVEV (reference sequence). V was pared by 6 bases and J by 1 base, with 8 bases of the junction left unmatched. CDR3 length: 16 amino acids. CDR3 sequence (DNA): TGTGCCAGCAGCCAGAGGACTAGCGAGGGCACAGATACGCAGTATTTT. It specifies CASSQRTSEGTDTQYF.

The chain carries TRBV4-1 and TRBJ1-6; 10 bases agree with TRBD1. The CDR3 spans 17 residues. J lost 9 bases, V lost 2 bases, and 10 bases had no gene match. From germline, CDR1 is MGHRA and CDR2 YSYEKL. The CDR3 is CASSQSSPGQGSSPLHF. CDR3 coding DNA: TGCGCCAGCAGCCAATCCTCCCCGGGACAGGGGAGTTCACCCCTCCACTTT.

The chain employs TRBV6-1 and TRBJ2-7; 8 bases align to TRBD1. The CDR3 totals 14 residues. Germline V gene lookup returns CDR1 MNHNS and CDR2 SASEGT. V trimming: 2 bases; J trimming: 4 bases; junction bases outside the gene matches: 4. In DNA, the CDR3 is TGTGCCAGCAGTGAAACACAGGGGGGATACGAGCAGTACTTC. This translates into CASSETQGGYEQYF.

The chain couples TRBV15 to TRBJ2-5; perhaps TRBD2 as D (5 bases). This CDR3 spans 14 amino acids. Deletions cut 1 base from V and 5 bases from J, with 11 bases between. The germline gives CDR1 LNHNV, CDR2 YYDKDF (reference sequence). This chain's CDR3 is CATSRAHSSETQYF. The CDR3 nucleotides are TGTGCCACCAGCAGAGCTCACTCTAGCGAGACCCAGTACTTC. Filled out from reference TRBV15 and TRBJ2-5, the complete variable domain reads DAMVIQNPRYQVTQFGKPVTLSCSQTLNHNVMYWYQQKSSQAPKLLFHYYDKDFNNEADTPDNFQSRRPNTSFCFLDIRSPGLGDTAMYLCATSRAHSSETQYFGPGTRLLVL.

This chain joins TRBV7-3 and TRBJ2-5; 9 bases agree with TRBD1. The junction had 4 bases not matched to a gene; V was cut back by 5 bases and J by 0 bases. CDR1 is SGHTA and CDR2 is FQGTGA in the germline V gene. The CDR3 runs to 15 residues. CDR3 protein: CASSVTGGYQETQYF. CDR3 nucleotide sequence: TGTGCCAGCAGCGTGACAGGGGGGTACCAAGAGACCCAGTACTTC.

The genes are TRBV5-1 and TRBJ2-7; perhaps TRBD2 as D (5 bases). V dropped 3 bases and J dropped 5 bases, with 18 bases sitting between them. Germline assignment: CDR1 SGHRS and CDR2 YFSETQ. This CDR3 spans 15 amino acids. CDR3 in DNA: TGCGCCAGCAGCTCCCGGACTCATCAGTTCCACGAGCAGTACTTC. It translates to CASSSRTHQFHEQYF.

The chain links TRBV6-1 to TRBJ1-1; D gene ambiguous. The V gene lost 5 bases and the J gene lost 4 bases, with 14 bases spanning the gap. This CDR3 comprises 14 residues. Germline V CDR1 and CDR2: MNHNS, SASEGT. The CDR3 sequence: CASSPTLGGTEAFF. DNA for the CDR3: TGTGCCAGCAGTCCTACTCTGGGAGGCACTGAAGCTTTCTTT.

The V call is TRBV28, the J call TRBJ2-1; D is possibly TRBD2 (6 bases). Trimming shortened V by 3 bases and J by 9 bases, and 9 bases separated the two germline ends. This CDR3 region has 12 residues. Germline-derived CDR1 and CDR2 are MDHEN and SYDVKM. Here the CDR3 DNA reads TGTGCCAGCAGTTTCGGAGGGAGTGAGCAGTTCTTC. As protein: CASSFGGSEQFF.

This clone was found a few times. The chain carries TRBV10-3 and TRBJ1-3, with D unclear. With 7 bases removed from V and 0 bases from J, the gap between germline ends came to 16 bases. This CDR3 contains 16 residues. Germline loops: CDR1 ENHRY, CDR2 SYGVKD. The CDR3 DNA sequence: TGTGCCATCACTGACGACACTCATCTCTCTGGAAACACCATATATTTT. Protein product: CAITDDTHLSGNTIYF.

The V and J genes are TRBV18 and TRBJ1-2; D gene ambiguous. CDR1 and CDR2 from the germline V gene are KGHSH and LQKENI. Trimming cost V 6 bases and J 5 bases, with 10 bases left between them. The CDR3 is 12 residues long. The CDR3 loop reads CASSPDGYGYTF. CDR3 coding DNA: TGTGCCAGCTCCCCTGACGGGTATGGCTACACCTTC.

The gene calls are TRBV6-4 and TRBJ2-3; 8 bases agree with TRBD2. The CDR3 totals 13 residues. Per the germline V gene, CDR1 is MRHNA and CDR2 is SNTAGT. CDR3 residues: CELRGESTDTQYF. In DNA form, the CDR3 reads TGTGAATTGCGGGGGGAGAGCACAGATACGCAGTATTTT.

The V and J genes are TRBV7-2 and TRBJ1-5; no clear D. Germline V gene data show CDR1 as SGHTA and CDR2 as FQGNSA. V was pared by 0 bases and J by 4 bases, with 10 bases between. This CDR3 is built from 15 residues. This chain's CDR3 is CASSLARGENQPQHF. In DNA form, the CDR3 reads TGTGCCAGCAGCTTAGCGCGCGGGGAAAATCAGCCCCAGCATTTT.

V is TRBV5-1 and J is TRBJ2-3; D gene unclear. CDR1 and CDR2 (germline): SGHRS, YFSETQ. Trimming left V 5 bases short and J 0 bases short, with 13 bases between. The CDR3 is made up of 15 amino acids. The CDR3 loop reads CASRSSSSSTDTQYF. The CDR3 coding sequence is TGCGCCAGCAGGTCGAGCTCCTCTAGCACAGATACGCAGTATTTT.

For the CDR3, the DNA is TGTGCCAGCACCCTCGGGACAGGGGGCCACTATGGCTACACCTTC. It yields the protein CASTLGTGGHYGYTF. The chain carries TRBV28 and TRBJ1-2, with TRBD1 matching 12 bases. CDR1 is MDHEN, CDR2 SYDVKM, per germline. The CDR3 spans 15 residues. Trimming removed 7 bases from V and 3 bases from J; junction bases left unmatched: 6.

The genes are TRBV7-9 and TRBJ2-1; 15 nucleotides agree with TRBD2. Germline CDR1 SEHNR, CDR2 FQNEAQ (reference sequence). V lost 1 base, J lost 9 bases, and 1 base stayed unmatched. The CDR3 is 15 residues long. In nucleotides, the CDR3 is TGTGCCAGCAGCTTAGGGACTAGCGGGGGGGGTGAGCAGTTCTTC. Translating it yields CASSLGTSGGGEQFF.

The rearrangement uses TRBV10-3 and TRBJ2-5, with TRBD2 matching over 9 bases. V was clipped by 4 bases and J by 5 bases; unmatched bases: 5. The length of the CDR3 is 14 residues. Germline V gene sequence: CDR1 ENHRY, CDR2 SYGVKD. CDR3: CAISGGGAGETQYF. CDR3 DNA: TGTGCCATCAGTGGCGGGGGGGCGGGGGAGACCCAGTACTTC.